The rows below give T cell receptor beta chains drawn from one sample of a study of vaccination and CD4 T cells after COVID-19. What these receptors recognize is not known. TCRdb redid the calling of the PCR reads with MiXCR, one entry per CDR3 protein. Of nearly 15,000 distinct CDR3 sequences in the sample, approximately 55% were seen once. The specimen was CD4+ T cells from blood, cultured in vitro, collected before SARS-CoV-2 vaccination. The origin of the receptors is a human donor who had recovered from COVID-19. CDR3s include the opening cysteine and the closing phenylalanine or tryptophan. Each record gives: D gene, V gene, CDR3 protein. D genes are given only for firm matches.

- TRBV6-5 CASSYSEHSGNTIYF
TRBD1 TRBV20-1 CSARDPHTGDTGELFF
TRBD2 TRBV11-1 CASSLAGEGLEQFF
TRBD1 TRBV7-6 CASSLGGTVDGYTF
- TRBV5-4 CASSLVEGQETQYF
TRBD1 TRBV19 CASSKGQGVNEQYF
TRBD2 TRBV7-3 CASRPTSGGNGGELFF
- TRBV7-2 CASSRDYFKGYTF
- TRBV2 CASSVAVLWETKAFF
- TRBV24-1 CATSDTYGYTF
- TRBV19 CASSAGQNYGYTF
- TRBV11-3 CASSWGPIQSSGNTIYF
- TRBV12-3/TRBV12-4 CASSFAGTKETQYF
- TRBV6-1 CASSEQGGTEAFF
- TRBV27 CASSLKGQGLYGYTF
- TRBV20-1 CSARVSVDSLNQPQHF
- TRBV7-2 CASSLAPLNTEAFF
- TRBV7-9 CASTKDSPLGTDTQYF
- TRBV2 CAGGSYNYGYTF
- TRBV27 CASRGTIANYGYTF
- TRBV11-3 CASTRDSTEAFF
- TRBV4-1 CASSQVWGSNQPQHF
- TRBV6-1 CASSPGDQTSYGYTF
- TRBV6-1 CASSEKREGQPQHF
- TRBV6-2/TRBV6-3 CASTQTILFGYTF
TRBD1 TRBV19 CAGGQSGQPQHF
- TRBV20-1 CSASGRRFGEQYF
TRBD1 TRBV20-1 CSARPRTGGHQPQHF
- TRBV6-1 CASSRSRDMGRREQYF
- TRBV27 CASSPSENGRAFF
TRBD2 TRBV20-1 CSARPPSGSGGNEQFF
TRBD1 TRBV12-3/TRBV12-4 CASSPGQGAGYGYTF
TRBD1 TRBV20-1 CSARETGGANVLTF
TRBD1 TRBV20-1 CSACRTGGSQPQHF
- TRBV7-9 CASSLGLSGPGIWTF
- TRBV6-1 CASSPGDVTQYF
TRBD2 TRBV7-2 CASSFTLAGAADTQYF
TRBD1 TRBV15 CATSRGTGDYGYTF
TRBD1 TRBV7-9 CASSGRRTGGNYGYTF
- TRBV10-3 CAISDSLSAEAFF
TRBD1 TRBV6-1 CASGLGQGLGETQYF
- TRBV10-3 CAISESIAGAPNQPQHF
- TRBV19 CASSILGRGMYGYTF
- TRBV11-3 CASSLGRNYGYTF
TRBD2 TRBV7-2 CASSPQAGFSTGELFF
- TRBV11-3 CASSLYGGAEAFF
- TRBV20-1 CSARADGSGGYTF
- TRBV28 CASSLSAGDAYGYTF
- TRBV6-5 CASSSQGGSTDTQYF
TRBD1 TRBV6-1 CASRGRLDRGDEKLFF